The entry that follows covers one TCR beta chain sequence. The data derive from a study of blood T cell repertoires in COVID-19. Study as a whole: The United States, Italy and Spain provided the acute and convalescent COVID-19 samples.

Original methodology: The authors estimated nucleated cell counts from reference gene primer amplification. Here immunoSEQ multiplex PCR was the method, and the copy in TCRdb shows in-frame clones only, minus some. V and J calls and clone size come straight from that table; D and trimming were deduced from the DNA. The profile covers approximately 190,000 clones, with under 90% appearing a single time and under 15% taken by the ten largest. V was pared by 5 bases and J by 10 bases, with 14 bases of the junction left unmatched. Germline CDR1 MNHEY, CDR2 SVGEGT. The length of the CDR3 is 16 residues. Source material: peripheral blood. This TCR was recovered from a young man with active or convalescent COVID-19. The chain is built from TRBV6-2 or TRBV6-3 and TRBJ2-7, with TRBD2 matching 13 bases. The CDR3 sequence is CASSDWTSGSKGKQYF. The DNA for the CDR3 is TGTGCCAGCAGTGACTGGACTAGCGGGAGTAAAGGGAAACAGTACTTC.